Presented here are 10 T cell receptor beta chains from one specimen sequenced in a study of T-cell memory formation after mild COVID-19. A single record per CDR3 protein comes from TCRdb applying MiXCR to the 5' RACE reads. The table includes some 310,000 distinct CDR3 sequences, 20% detected once. Source material: PBMCs or a T cell subset sorted from them (not recorded which). Every receptor here comes from a man younger than 30 who had mild COVID-19 (a few samples of this study predate the infection). Cell type and time point are not known.

Written as DNA, the CDR3 is TGTGCCAGCACCCAACGGGGGGGGGTATCGGATTCACCCCTCCACTTT. This translates into CASTQRGGVSDSPLHF. The V gene is TRBV6-5, the J gene TRBJ1-6, with D perhaps TRBD1 (5 bases). The CDR3 loop spans 16 amino acids. V lost 7 bases and J 8 bases, leaving 21 bases between the germline ends. Germline CDR1 and CDR2: MNHEY and SVGAGI.

The CDR3 DNA sequence: TGTGCCAGCAGTATAACAGGGGACCTTGGAAACACCATATATTTT. Encoded protein: CASSITGDLGNTIYF. This chain connects TRBV12-3 or TRBV12-4 to TRBJ1-3; 7 nucleotides match TRBD1. The CDR3 extends over 15 amino acids. The J segment lost 3 bases and the V segment lost 5 bases, leaving 7 bases of the junction unmatched.

The rearrangement links TRBV5-8 to TRBJ1-5; D gene uncertain. V was trimmed by 4 bases and J by 4 bases, leaving 9 bases between them. This CDR3 spans 13 amino acids. Germline V lookup: CDR1 SGHTS, CDR2 YDEGEE. The CDR3 reads CASSARVNQPQHF. The CDR3 bases are TGTGCCAGCAGCGCTCGTGTGAATCAGCCCCAGCATTTT.

V and J are TRBV5-6 and TRBJ2-7; 8 bases match TRBD2. The CDR3 covers 14 residues. Unmatched junction bases numbered 9, after V lost 5 bases and J lost 5 bases. Germline V gives CDR1 SGHDT, CDR2 YYEEEE. CDR3 residues: CASREGLAANEQYF. For the CDR3, the DNA is TGTGCCAGCAGGGAAGGACTAGCCGCCAACGAGCAGTACTTC. The full variable domain, completed using reference TRBV5-6 and TRBJ2-7, is DAGVTQSPTHLIKTRGQQVTLRCSPKSGHDTVSWYQQALGQGPQFIFQYYEEEERQRGNFPDRFSGHQFPNYSSELNVNALLLGDSALYLCASREGLAANEQYFGPGTRLTVT.

This sequence joins TRBV9 and TRBJ1-1; D may be TRBD1 (6 bases). Germline CDR1 and CDR2: SGDLS and YYNGEE. Trimming took 4 bases from V and 1 from J, leaving 14 bases between them. The CDR3 consists of 15 residues. This chain's CDR3 is CASSTFGGRNTEAFF. DNA of the CDR3: TGTGCCAGCAGCACATTTGGGGGCAGGAACACTGAAGCTTTCTTT.

This chain uses TRBV20-1 with TRBJ1-5, with 7 bases identical to TRBD1. The junction had 10 bases not matched to a gene; V was cut back by 2 bases and J by 6 bases. The length of the CDR3 is 15 residues. Germline V gene lookup returns CDR1 DFQATT and CDR2 SNEGSKA (reference sequence). The CDR3 is CSARHLETGLQPQHF. Written as DNA, the CDR3 is TGCAGTGCTAGACACCTGGAGACAGGGCTTCAGCCCCAGCATTTT.

The V call is TRBV7-2, the J call TRBJ2-7; D may be TRBD1 or TRBD2 (6 bases each). Per the germline V gene, CDR1 is SGHTA and CDR2 is FQGNSA. Trimming removed 5 bases from V and 6 bases from J, with 17 bases in between. CDR3 length: 14 amino acids. The CDR3 DNA is TGTGCCAGCAGCCCCGAGGGGGGACCCCGCGAGCAGTACTTC. Its protein product is CASSPEGGPREQYF.

J is TRBJ1-5 and V is TRBV4-3; D unresolved. Trimming removed 0 bases from V and 9 bases from J, with 9 bases in between. The CDR3 spans 13 residues. Germline V CDR1 and CDR2: LGHNA, YSLEER. The CDR3 spells CASSQDNGLPQHF. The CDR3, as DNA: TGCGCCAGCAGCCAAGATAATGGGTTGCCCCAGCATTTT.

The CDR3 here is CASSLVTGIYGYTF. The CDR3 nucleotides are TGTGCCAGCAGCTTAGTCACAGGAATCTATGGCTACACCTTC. V is TRBV7-2 and J is TRBJ1-2; TRBD1 is a possible D gene (5 bases). V dropped 1 base and J dropped 4 bases, with 10 bases sitting between them. The length of the CDR3 is 14 residues. Germline CDR1 and CDR2: SGHTA and FQGNSA.

The genes are TRBV7-3 and TRBJ2-3; possibly TRBD2 for D (6 bases). This CDR3 has 15 residues. Trimming left V 4 bases short and J 6 bases short, with 17 bases between. Germline CDR1 is SGHTA and CDR2 is FQGTGA. The DNA for the CDR3 is TGTGCCAGCAGCTGGGGGGACTCCATGGGGGATACGCAGTATTTT. It yields the protein CASSWGDSMGDTQYF.